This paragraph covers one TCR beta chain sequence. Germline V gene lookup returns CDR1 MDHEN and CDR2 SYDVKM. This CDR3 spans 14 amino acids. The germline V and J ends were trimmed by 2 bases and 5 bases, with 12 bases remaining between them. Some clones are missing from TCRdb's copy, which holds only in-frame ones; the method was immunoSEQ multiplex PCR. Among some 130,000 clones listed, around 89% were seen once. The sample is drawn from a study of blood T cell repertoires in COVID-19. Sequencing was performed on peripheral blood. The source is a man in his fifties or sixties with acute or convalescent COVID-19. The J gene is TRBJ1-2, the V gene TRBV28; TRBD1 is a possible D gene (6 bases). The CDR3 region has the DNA TGTGCCAGCAGTTTAGGGGGCGTATGGTATGGCTACACCTTC. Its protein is CASSLGGVWYGYTF.